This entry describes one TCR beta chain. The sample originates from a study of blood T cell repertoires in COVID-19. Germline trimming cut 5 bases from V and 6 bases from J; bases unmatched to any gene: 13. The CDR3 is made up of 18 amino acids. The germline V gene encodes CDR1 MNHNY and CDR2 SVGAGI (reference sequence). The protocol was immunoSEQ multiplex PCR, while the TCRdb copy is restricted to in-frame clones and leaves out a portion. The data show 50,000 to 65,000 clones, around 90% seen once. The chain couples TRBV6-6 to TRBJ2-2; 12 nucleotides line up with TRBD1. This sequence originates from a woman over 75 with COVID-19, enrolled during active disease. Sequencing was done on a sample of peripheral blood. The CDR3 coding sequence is TGTGCCAGCAGTCCGCGATCCGGGACAGGGGGCGCCCCCGGGGAGCTGTTTTTT. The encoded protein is CASSPRSGTGGAPGELFF.